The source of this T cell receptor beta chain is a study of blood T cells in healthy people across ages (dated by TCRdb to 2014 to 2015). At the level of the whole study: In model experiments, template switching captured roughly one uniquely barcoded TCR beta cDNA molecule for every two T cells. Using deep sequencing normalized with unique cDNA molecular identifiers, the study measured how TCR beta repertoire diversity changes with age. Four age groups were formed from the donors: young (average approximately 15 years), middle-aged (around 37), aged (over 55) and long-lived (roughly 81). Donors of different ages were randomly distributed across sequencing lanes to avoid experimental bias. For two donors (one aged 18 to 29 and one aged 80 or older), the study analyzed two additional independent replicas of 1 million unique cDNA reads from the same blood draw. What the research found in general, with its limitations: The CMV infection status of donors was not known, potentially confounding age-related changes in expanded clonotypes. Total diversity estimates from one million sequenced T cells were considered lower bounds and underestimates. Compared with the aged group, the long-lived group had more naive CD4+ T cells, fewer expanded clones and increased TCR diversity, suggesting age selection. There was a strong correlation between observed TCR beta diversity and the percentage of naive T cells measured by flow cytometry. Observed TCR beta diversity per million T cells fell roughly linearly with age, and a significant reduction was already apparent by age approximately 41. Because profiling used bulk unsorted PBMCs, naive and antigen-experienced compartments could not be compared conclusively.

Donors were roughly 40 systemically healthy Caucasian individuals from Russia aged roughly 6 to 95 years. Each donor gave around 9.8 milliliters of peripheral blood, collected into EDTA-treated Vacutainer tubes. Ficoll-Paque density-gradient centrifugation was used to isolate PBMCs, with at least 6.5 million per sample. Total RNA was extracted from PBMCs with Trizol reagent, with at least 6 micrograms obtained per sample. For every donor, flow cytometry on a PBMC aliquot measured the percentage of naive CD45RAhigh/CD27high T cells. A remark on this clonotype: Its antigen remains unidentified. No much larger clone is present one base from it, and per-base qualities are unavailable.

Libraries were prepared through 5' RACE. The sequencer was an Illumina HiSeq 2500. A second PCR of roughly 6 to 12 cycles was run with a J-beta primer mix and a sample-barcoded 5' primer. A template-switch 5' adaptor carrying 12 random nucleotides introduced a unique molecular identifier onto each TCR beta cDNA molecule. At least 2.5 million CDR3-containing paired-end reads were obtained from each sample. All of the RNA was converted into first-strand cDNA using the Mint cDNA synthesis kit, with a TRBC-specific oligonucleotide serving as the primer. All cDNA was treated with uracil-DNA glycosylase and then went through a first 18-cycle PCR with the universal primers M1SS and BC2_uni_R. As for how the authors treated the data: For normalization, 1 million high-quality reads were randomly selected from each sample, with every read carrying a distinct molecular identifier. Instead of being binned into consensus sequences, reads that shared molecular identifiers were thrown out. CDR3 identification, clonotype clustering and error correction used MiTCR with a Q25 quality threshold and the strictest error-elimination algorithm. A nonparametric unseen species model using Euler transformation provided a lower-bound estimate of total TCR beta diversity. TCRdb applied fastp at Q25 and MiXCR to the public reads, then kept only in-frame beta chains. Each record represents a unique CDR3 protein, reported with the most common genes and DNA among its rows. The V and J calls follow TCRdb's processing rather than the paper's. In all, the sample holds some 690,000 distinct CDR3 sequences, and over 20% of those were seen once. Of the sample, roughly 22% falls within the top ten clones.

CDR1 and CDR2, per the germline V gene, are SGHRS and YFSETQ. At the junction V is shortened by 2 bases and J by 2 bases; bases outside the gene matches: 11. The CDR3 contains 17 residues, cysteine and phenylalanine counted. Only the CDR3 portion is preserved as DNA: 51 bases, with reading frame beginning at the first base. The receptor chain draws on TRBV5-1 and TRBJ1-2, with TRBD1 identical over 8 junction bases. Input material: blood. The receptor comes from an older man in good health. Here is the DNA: TGCGCCAGCAGCTTAGATCCAGGGACAGGCCAAAACTATGGCTACACCTTC. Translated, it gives CASSLDPGTGQNYGYTF.